Reported below is one T cell receptor (beta chain). The CDR3 is 16 amino acids. Germline loops: CDR1 SGDLS, CDR2 YYNGEE. The V end lost 2 bases, the J end lost 3 bases, and 17 bases lay between the germline ends. Measured with immunoSEQ multiplex PCR; TCRdb has only the in-frame clones, and not every one. The sample shows about 47,000 clones, over 85% of them seen only once. The data originate from a study of T cell changes during pregnancy in multiple sclerosis. This clonotype originated in a female donor with multiple sclerosis, enrolled in a pregnancy study. This specimen consisted of peripheral blood, obtained in the first trimester of pregnancy. This rearrangement joins TRBV9 to TRBJ1-2; possibly TRBD1 for D (5 bases). CDR3 residues: CASSVELDSRYYGYTF. The CDR3 region has the DNA TGTGCCAGCAGCGTTGAGCTTGACAGTCGGTACTATGGCTACACCTTC.